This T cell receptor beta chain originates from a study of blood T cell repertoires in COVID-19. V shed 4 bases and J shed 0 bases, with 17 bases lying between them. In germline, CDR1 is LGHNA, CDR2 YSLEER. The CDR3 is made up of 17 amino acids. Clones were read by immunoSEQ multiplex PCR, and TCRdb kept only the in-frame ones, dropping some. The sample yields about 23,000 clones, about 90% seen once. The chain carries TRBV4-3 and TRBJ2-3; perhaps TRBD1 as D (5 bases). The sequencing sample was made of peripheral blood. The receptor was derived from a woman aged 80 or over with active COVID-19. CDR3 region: CASSRTFPTVSTDTQYF. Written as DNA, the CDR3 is TGCGCCAGCAGCCGCACTTTCCCGACAGTTAGCACAGATACGCAGTATTTT.